Below are 20 T cell receptor beta chains sequenced from a single sample in a study of blood T cells in healthy people across ages. A second PCR of about 7 to 11 cycles used a sample-barcoded 5' primer and a J-beta primer mix. Each CDR3 protein gets one entry after TCRdb re-called the 5' RACE reads with MiXCR. Here the sample spans more than 900,000 distinct CDR3 sequences, almost 30% being singletons. This same sample was also taken into another study, of T cells of mothers and their children.

Sequences were obtained from blood. These receptors were obtained from a woman aged 40-49 years in good health.

The V and J genes are TRBV21-1 and TRBJ2-7; the D segment call TRBD1 is taken from the table without a DNA check. TRBV21-1 is reported as a pseudogene. The CDR3 contains 18 residues. CDR3 in amino acids: CASSKARGRFRNFYEQYF. The CDR3 DNA reads TGTGCCAGCAGCAAAGCGAGGGGACGGTTCCGAAATTTCTACGAGCAGTACTTC.

The V and J genes are TRBV28 and TRBJ2-7; unclear D gene. Trimming left V 5 bases short and J 3 bases short, with 17 bases between. The germline gives CDR1 MDHEN, CDR2 SYDVKM. The CDR3 length is 15 residues. The CDR3 DNA reads TGTGCCAGCAGTCGTCCGGGTTTCGGGTACTACGAGCAGTACTTC. This encodes CASSRPGFGYYEQYF.

This clonotype turned up a few times. The chain couples TRBV20-1 to TRBJ2-2, with TRBD1 as a possible D gene (6 bases). The CDR3 loop spans 14 amino acids. V lost 1 base, J lost 8 bases, and 14 bases lay in between. Germline values: CDR1 DFQATT, CDR2 SNEGSKA (reference sequence). The CDR3 DNA sequence: TGCAGTGCTAGAGTGGCAGGGGAAAAAGGGGAGCTGTTTTTT. Its translation: CSARVAGEKGELFF.

About this clonotype: A much larger clone sits a single nucleotide away, making a read error possible. The chain carries TRBV7-2 and TRBJ2-6, with 7 bases aligning to TRBD2. This CDR3 contains 16 residues. Germline CDR1 is SGHTA and CDR2 is FQGNSA. CDR3 region: CASSAGVEAGVNVLTF. CDR3 nucleotide sequence: TGTGCCAGCAGCGCGGGGGTAGAAGCCGGGGTCAACGTCCTGACTTTC.

There are many counts of this clonotype. CDR3 residues: CASSLGWGQGSSYEQYF. CDR3 sequence (DNA): TGTGCCAGCAGTTTAGGGTGGGGACAGGGTTCCTCCTACGAGCAGTACTTC. The chain combines TRBV27 with TRBJ2-7, with 9 bases identical to TRBD1. V was clipped by 2 bases and J by 0 bases; unmatched bases: 8. The CDR3 has 17 amino acids. Germline lookup yields CDR1 MNHEY and CDR2 SMNVEV (reference sequence).

The chain recombines TRBV20-1 with TRBJ1-5; no reliable D call. The CDR3 spans 14 residues. The V and J ends lost 5 bases and 0 bases respectively, with 11 bases between them. Germline CDR1 DFQATT, CDR2 SNEGSKA (reference sequence). The CDR3 DNA reads as TGCAGTGCTGGCAACGGTACTAGCAATCAGCCCCAGCATTTT. It specifies CSAGNGTSNQPQHF.

The rearrangement uses TRBV5-1 and TRBJ1-4; D remains ambiguous. From germline, CDR1 is SGHRS and CDR2 YFSETQ. V lost 0 bases to trimming and J lost 5 bases, with 11 bases between them. This CDR3 has 15 amino acids. This chain's CDR3 is CASSLGFRSNEKLFF. Here the CDR3 DNA reads TGCGCCAGCAGCTTGGGTTTCAGATCGAATGAAAAACTGTTTTTT.

The V and J genes are TRBV12-3 or TRBV12-4 and TRBJ2-4; D possibly matches TRBD1 or TRBD2 (6 bases each). V was shortened by 1 base and J by 0 bases, with 10 bases between the two germline ends. This CDR3 is built from 16 residues. DNA of the CDR3: TGTGCCAGCAGTTTAGTGGGGGGCCTAGCCAAAAACATTCAGTACTTC. It codes for CASSLVGGLAKNIQYF.

This clonotype was detected ten times or more. The V call is TRBV29-1, the J call TRBJ1-1; D remains ambiguous. The CDR3 covers 13 residues. Per the germline V gene, CDR1 is SQVTM and CDR2 is ANQGSEA. Trimming stripped 4 bases from V and 1 base from J, with 10 bases between. CDR3 bases: TGCAGCGTTGCGGGTCAGCAGAACACTGAAGCTTTCTTT. It is translated as CSVAGQQNTEAFF. The full variable domain, in which reference TRBV29-1 and TRBJ1-1 provide the parts outside the CDR3, is SAVISQKPSRDICQRGTSLTIQCQVDSQVTMMFWYRQQPGQSLTLIATANQGSEATYESGFVIDKFPISRPNLTFSTLTVSNMSPEDSSIYLCSVAGQQNTEAFFGQGTRLTVV.

Ten or more counts support this clonotype. The chain combines TRBV20-1 with TRBJ2-5, with D possibly matching TRBD1 (6 bases). CDR1 and CDR2 (germline): DFQATT, SNEGSKA (reference sequence). The CDR3 sequence is 16 residues long. The V end was cut by 3 bases, the J end by 0 bases, with 17 bases between. The CDR3 loop is CSARGPGQTYQETQYF. The CDR3 region has the DNA TGCAGTGCTAGGGGCCCCGGACAGACGTACCAAGAGACCCAGTACTTC.

The sample holds a few counts of this clonotype. CDR3 loop: CASSPQGSAYEQYF. Here the CDR3 DNA reads TGTGCCAGCAGTCCGCAGGGGTCGGCCTACGAGCAGTACTTC. The gene calls are TRBV6-2 or TRBV6-3 and TRBJ2-7, with TRBD1 as a possible D gene (6 bases). Germline V gene data show CDR1 as MNHEY and CDR2 as SVGEGT. There are 14 residues in the CDR3. Between the trimmed V and J ends, which lost 5 bases and 2 bases, there was a span of 13 bases.

This clonotype was detected only a few times. The gene calls are TRBV27 and TRBJ1-5; no reliable D call. The V end was cut by 3 bases, the J end by 11 bases, with 11 bases between. Germline assignment: CDR1 MNHEY and CDR2 SMNVEV (reference sequence). This CDR3 region has 12 residues. CDR3 in amino acids: CASSFLGDSQHF. The CDR3 region has the DNA TGTGCCAGCAGTTTTCTGGGCGATTCCCAGCATTTT.

This clonotype was seen ten or more times. The chain links TRBV4-1 to TRBJ2-7; unclear D gene. This CDR3 region has 15 residues. Trimming shortened V by 0 bases and J by 5 bases, and 14 bases separated the two germline ends. CDR1 is MGHRA, CDR2 YSYEKL, per germline. The CDR3 DNA sequence: TGCGCCAGCAGCCAAGATAGCAGGTATACAGACGAGCAGTACTTC. Its translation: CASSQDSRYTDEQYF.

This clonotype appeared a few times. This chain connects TRBV7-2 to TRBJ1-5; a possible D gene is TRBD1 (6 bases). Germline CDR1 reads SGHTA; CDR2 reads FQGNSA. The CDR3 is 15 residues long. The V end was cut by 1 base, the J end by 5 bases, with 12 bases between. The CDR3 reads CASSLGRGWDQPQHF. The CDR3 bases are TGTGCCAGCAGCTTAGGTAGGGGGTGGGATCAGCCCCAGCATTTT. The variable domain in full, with the rest retrieved from reference TRBV7-2 and TRBJ1-5, is GAGVSQSPSNKVTEKGKDVELRCDPISGHTALYWYRQSLGQGLEFLIYFQGNSAPDKSGLPSDRFSAERTGGSVSTLTIQRTQQEDSAVYLCASSLGRGWDQPQHFGDGTRLSIL.

This sequence joins TRBV12-3 or TRBV12-4 and TRBJ2-4, with 14 bases identical to TRBD2. The DNA end is more similar to TRBJ2-7, so the J call may be wrong. The CDR3 runs to 15 residues. The CDR3, as DNA: TGTGCCAGCAGCCCTAGACTAGCGGGGGGGAGCGAGCAGTACTTC. It is translated as CASSPRLAGGSEQYF.

This clonotype has only a few counts. This chain connects TRBV12-3 or TRBV12-4 to TRBJ2-2; the D is unclear. The germline V and J ends were trimmed by 7 bases and 5 bases, with 14 bases remaining between them. This CDR3 comprises 14 residues. The CDR3 spells CASTLSSYTGELFF. The DNA of the CDR3 is TGTGCCAGCACCTTGTCGAGCTATACCGGGGAGCTGTTTTTT.

J is TRBJ1-5 and V is TRBV6-2 or TRBV6-3, with D unresolved. The CDR3 consists of 15 residues. Germline CDR1 MNHEY, CDR2 SVGEGT. Trimming removed 6 bases at V and 1 base at J, with 13 bases between. The CDR3 loop reads CASSSGQMSNQPQHF. The CDR3 DNA sequence: TGTGCCAGCAGCTCCGGGCAGATGAGCAATCAGCCCCAGCATTTT.

Remarks on this clonotype: A much bigger clone sits one base away, suggesting this may be a read error. This sequence joins TRBV5-1 and TRBJ2-1; D remains ambiguous. Trimming pared 7 bases from V and 13 bases from J, leaving 21 bases between. The germline V gene encodes CDR1 SGHRS and CDR2 YFSETQ. The CDR3 has 13 residues. CDR3 residues: CASQTQSEETQFF. CDR3 sequence (DNA): TGCGCCAGCCAAACACAGAGCGAAGAGACCCAGTTCTTC.

A word on this clonotype: A much larger clone lies one base from this, so it may be a read error. The chain joins TRBV12-3 or TRBV12-4 to TRBJ2-1, with 7 bases fitting TRBD2. The J call may be wrong; the DNA end is better matched by TRBJ2-7. The length of the CDR3 is 14 residues. CDR3 nucleotide sequence: TGTGCCAGCAGTTTAGTTGGGGACTACAATGAGCAGTACTTC. Encoded protein: CASSLVGDYNEQYF.

This chain joins TRBV5-1 and TRBJ2-6, with D possibly being TRBD1 or TRBD2 (5 bases each). This CDR3 is 18 amino acids long. In germline, CDR1 is SGHRS, CDR2 YFSETQ. Trimming left V 3 bases short and J 0 bases short, with 16 bases between. The CDR3: CASSSGTEALSGANVLTF. For the CDR3, the DNA is TGCGCCAGCAGCTCAGGGACCGAGGCTCTCTCTGGGGCCAACGTCCTGACTTTC. The full variable domain, in which reference TRBV5-1 and TRBJ2-6 provide the parts outside the CDR3, is KAGVTQTPRYLIKTRGQQVTLSCSPISGHRSVSWYQQTPGQGLQFLFEYFSETQRNKGNFPGRFSGRQFSNSRSEMNVSTLELGDSALYLCASSSGTEALSGANVLTFGAGSRLTVL.